The present T cell receptor beta chain was sequenced within a study of T-cell reconstitution after alpha-beta-depleted transplantation in children. Broader study findings: Reportedly, alpha-beta T cells present about two months post-transplant originated from several hundred expanded clones of graft origin. Surviving recipient T cells and thymic progenitors underlay high day-60 TCRbeta diversity in some patients. Most T-cell counts and diversity one year after the transplant came from T cells that were newly produced.

Unique molecular identifiers featured in how the TCRbeta library was prepared. TCRdb ran MiXCR on the PCR reads and lists one entry per CDR3 protein. The table shows some 840,000 distinct CDR3 sequences, with under 20% occurring only once. The CDR3 is 15 amino acids. V was pared by 5 bases and J by 6 bases, with 18 bases between. CDR1 is SGHTA, CDR2 FQGTGA, per germline. This clonotype was seen a few times. No antigen is known for it. The chain employs TRBV7-3 and TRBJ2-3; possible D gene TRBD2, 6 bases. This receptor was obtained from a male patient younger than 18 who had a stem cell transplant for acute lymphoblastic leukemia, so the T cells may come from the graft donor. Specimen: PBMCs, mostly from graft donor cells, collected 360 days after TCRalphabeta/CD19-depleted stem cell transplant. DNA for the CDR3: TGTGCCAGCAGCCCGACTAGAGCGATTTCTGATACGCAGTATTTT. Residues: CASSPTRAISDTQYF.